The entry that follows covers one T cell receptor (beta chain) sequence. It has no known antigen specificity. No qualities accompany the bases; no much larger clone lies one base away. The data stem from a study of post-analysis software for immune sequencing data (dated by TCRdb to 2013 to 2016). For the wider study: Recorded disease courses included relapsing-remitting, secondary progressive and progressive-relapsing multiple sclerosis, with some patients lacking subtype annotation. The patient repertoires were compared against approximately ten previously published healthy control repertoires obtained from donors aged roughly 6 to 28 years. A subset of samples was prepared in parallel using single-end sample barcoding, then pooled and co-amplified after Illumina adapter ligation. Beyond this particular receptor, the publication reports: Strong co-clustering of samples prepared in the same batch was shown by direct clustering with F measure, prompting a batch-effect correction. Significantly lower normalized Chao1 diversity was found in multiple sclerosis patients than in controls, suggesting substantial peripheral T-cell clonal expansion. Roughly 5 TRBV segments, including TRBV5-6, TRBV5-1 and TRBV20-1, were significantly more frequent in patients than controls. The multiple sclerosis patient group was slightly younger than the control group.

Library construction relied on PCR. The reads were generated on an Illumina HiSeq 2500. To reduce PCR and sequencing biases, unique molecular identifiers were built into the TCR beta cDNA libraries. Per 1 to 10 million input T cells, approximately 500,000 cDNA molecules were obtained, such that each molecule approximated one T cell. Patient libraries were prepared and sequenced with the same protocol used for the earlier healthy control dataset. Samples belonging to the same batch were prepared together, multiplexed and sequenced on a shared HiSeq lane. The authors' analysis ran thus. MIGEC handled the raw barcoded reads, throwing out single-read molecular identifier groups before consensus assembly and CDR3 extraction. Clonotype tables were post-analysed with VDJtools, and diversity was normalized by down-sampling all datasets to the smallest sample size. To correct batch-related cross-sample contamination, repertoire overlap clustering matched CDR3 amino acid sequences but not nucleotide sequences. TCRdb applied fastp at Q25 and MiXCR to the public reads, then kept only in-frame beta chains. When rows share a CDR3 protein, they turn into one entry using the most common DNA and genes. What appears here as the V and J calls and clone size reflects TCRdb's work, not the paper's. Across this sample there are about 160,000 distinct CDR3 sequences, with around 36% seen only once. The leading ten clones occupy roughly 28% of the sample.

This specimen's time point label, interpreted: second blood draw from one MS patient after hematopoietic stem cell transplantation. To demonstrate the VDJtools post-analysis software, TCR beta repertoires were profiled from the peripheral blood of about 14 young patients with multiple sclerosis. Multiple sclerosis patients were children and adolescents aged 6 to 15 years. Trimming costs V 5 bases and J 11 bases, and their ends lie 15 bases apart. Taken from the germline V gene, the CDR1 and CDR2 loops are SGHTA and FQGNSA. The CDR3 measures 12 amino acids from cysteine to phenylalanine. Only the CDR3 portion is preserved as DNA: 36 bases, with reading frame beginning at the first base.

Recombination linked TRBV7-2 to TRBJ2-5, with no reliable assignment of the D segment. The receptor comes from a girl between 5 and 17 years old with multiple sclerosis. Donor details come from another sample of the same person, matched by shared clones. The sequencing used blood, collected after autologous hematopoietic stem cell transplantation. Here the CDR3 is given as CASSQERNEQYF. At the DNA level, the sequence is TGTGCCAGCAGCCAGGAGAGGAATGAGCAGTACTTC. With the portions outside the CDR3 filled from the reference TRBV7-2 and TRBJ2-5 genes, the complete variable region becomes GAGVSQSPSNKVTEKGKDVELRCDPISGHTALYWYRQSLGQGLEFLIYFQGNSAPDKSGLPSDRFSAERTGGSVSTLTIQRTQQEDSAVYLCASSQERNEQYFGPGTRLLVL.